This TCR beta chain is drawn from a study of blood T cell repertoires in COVID-19. In the study overall: There were acute and convalescent COVID-19 samples, and they came from the United States, Italy and Spain.

This CDR3 contains 16 residues. Trimming cost V 1 base and J 4 bases, with 16 bases left between them. Per germline, CDR1 SGHVS and CDR2 FQNEAQ. Original data processing: The assay estimated nucleated cells by amplifying reference gene primers. Profiled with immunoSEQ multiplex PCR; TCRdb holds only in-frame clones, not every one. The D gene and trimming were derived from the DNA, and the V and J assignments and clone size from that table. The sample has approximately 35,000 clones, approximately 91% seen once; the top ten hold 12%. This clone was detected once. The sequence was obtained from a human donor in a cohort sampled during active COVID-19. Material: peripheral blood. The chain carries TRBV7-8 and TRBJ1-1; D is undetermined. For the CDR3, the DNA is TGTGCCAGCAGCTTAGGGGAGGAGGGATCGTCCACTGAAGCTTTCTTT. Protein sequence: CASSLGEEGSSTEAFF.